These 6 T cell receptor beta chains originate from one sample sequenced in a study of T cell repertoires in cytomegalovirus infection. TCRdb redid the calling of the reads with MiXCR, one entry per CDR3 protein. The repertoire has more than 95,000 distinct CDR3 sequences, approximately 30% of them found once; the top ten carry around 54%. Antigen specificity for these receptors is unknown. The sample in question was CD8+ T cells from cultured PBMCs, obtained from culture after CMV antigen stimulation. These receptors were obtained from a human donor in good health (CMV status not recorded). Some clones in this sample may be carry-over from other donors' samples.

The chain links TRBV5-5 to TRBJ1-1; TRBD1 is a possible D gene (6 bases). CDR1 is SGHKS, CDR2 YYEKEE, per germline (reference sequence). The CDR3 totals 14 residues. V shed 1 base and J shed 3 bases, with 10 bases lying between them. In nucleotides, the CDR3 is TGTGCCAGCAGCTTGTGGTCAGGGGACACTGAAGCTTTCTTT. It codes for CASSLWSGDTEAFF.

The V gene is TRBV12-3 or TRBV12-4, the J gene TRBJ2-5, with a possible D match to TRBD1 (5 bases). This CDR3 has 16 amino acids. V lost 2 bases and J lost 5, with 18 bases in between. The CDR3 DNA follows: TGTGCCAGCAGTTTATCTACCGTGGGGCCTGGCGAGACCCAGTACTTC. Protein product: CASSLSTVGPGETQYF.

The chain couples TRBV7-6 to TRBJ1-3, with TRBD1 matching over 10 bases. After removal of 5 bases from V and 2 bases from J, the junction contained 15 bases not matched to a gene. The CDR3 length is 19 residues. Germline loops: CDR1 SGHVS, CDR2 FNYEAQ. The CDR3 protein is CASSGSVGQGTFAGNTIYF. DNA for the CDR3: TGTGCCAGCAGCGGTTCTGTGGGACAGGGGACCTTTGCTGGAAACACCATATATTTT. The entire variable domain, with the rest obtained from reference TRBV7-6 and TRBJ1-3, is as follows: GAGVSQSPRYKVTKRGQDVALRCDPISGHVSLYWYRQALGQGPEFLTYFNYEAQQDKSGLPNDRFSAERPEGSISTLTIQRTEQRDSAMYRCASSGSVGQGTFAGNTIYFGEGSWLTVV.

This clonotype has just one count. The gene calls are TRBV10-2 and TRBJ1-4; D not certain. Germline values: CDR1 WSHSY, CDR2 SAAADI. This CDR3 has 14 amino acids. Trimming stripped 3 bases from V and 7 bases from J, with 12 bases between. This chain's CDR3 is CASSEGENGEKLFF. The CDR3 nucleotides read TGCGCCAGCAGTGAAGGCGAGAATGGTGAAAAACTGTTTTTT.

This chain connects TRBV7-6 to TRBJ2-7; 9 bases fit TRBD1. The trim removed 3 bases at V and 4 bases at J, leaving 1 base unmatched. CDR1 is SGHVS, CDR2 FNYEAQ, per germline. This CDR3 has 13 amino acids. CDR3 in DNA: TGTGCCAGCAGCTTTGACAGGGGGTACGAGCAGTACTTC. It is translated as CASSFDRGYEQYF. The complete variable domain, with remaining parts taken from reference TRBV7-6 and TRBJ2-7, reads GAGVSQSPRYKVTKRGQDVALRCDPISGHVSLYWYRQALGQGPEFLTYFNYEAQQDKSGLPNDRFSAERPEGSISTLTIQRTEQRDSAMYRCASSFDRGYEQYFGPGTRLTVT.

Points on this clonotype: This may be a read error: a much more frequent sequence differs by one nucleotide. DNA for the CDR3: TGTGCTAGTGGTTCTGCTCCCAGTGTAGCCCCGGGCGGGGAGACCCAGTACTTC. Translating it yields CASGSAPSVAPGGETQYF. The chain carries TRBV12-5 and TRBJ2-5, with D possibly matching TRBD2 (5 bases). V was shortened by 4 bases and J by 5 bases, with 26 bases between the two germline ends. Germline V lookup: CDR1 LGHNT, CDR2 FRNRAP. CDR3 length: 18 residues.